This T cell receptor beta chain comes out of a study of shared clonotypes between healthy human individuals. Data came from immunoSEQ multiplex PCR; TCRdb stores just in-frame clones and leaves some out. This table holds around 500,000 clones, over 75% found once. The V end was cut by 5 bases, the J end by 3 bases, with 14 bases between. This CDR3 has 14 residues. The germline gives CDR1 MNHEY, CDR2 SMNVEV (reference sequence). Sequences were obtained from PBMCs. The chain carries TRBV27 and TRBJ2-7, with D tentatively TRBD2 (6 bases). This clonotype was sampled from a woman between 35 and 50 years old in good health. Some clones in this sample may be carry-over from other donors' samples. The CDR3 here is CASSPVAAFYEQYF. CDR3 nucleotide sequence: TGTGCCAGCAGTCCGGTAGCGGCCTTCTACGAGCAGTACTTC.